The entry that follows covers one T cell receptor beta chain sequence. The data were taken from a study of control samples from healthy donors and cancer patients. The CDR3 consists of 19 residues. Profiled with immunoSEQ multiplex PCR; TCRdb holds only in-frame clones, not every one. This sample has around 120,000 clones, with 88% found just once. Sequenced input: blood. The sequence was obtained from a woman aged 70 to 79 in good health. The rearrangement uses TRBV12-2 and TRBJ2-5; the table calls TRBD2, which could not be checked here. TRBV12-2 is shown as a pseudogene. The CDR3 loop reads CASRLAGLVAGDPGETQYF. In DNA form, the CDR3 reads TGTGCAAGTCGCTTAGCGGGTTTAGTAGCGGGGGACCCAGGAGAGACCCAGTACTTC.